This T cell receptor beta chain was documented in a study of Ad26.COV2.S vaccination and SARS-CoV-2 variants. Sequencing used immunoSEQ multiplex PCR; TCRdb keeps in-frame clones, though not all of them. The profile shows about 320,000 clones, about 85% of them singletons. The CDR3 covers 13 residues. Trimming stripped 2 bases from V and 12 bases from J, with 17 bases between. CDR1 and CDR2 (germline): MDHEN, SYDVKM. As for treatment: some 20 received Ad26.COV2.S at low or high dose, single or two shots; several received placebo; per-sample allocation not given. Samples came from day 63 after the first vaccine or placebo injection.

The chain employs TRBV28 and TRBJ2-7, with D perhaps given as TRBD1 or TRBD2 (6 bases each). Sequenced material: peripheral blood, taken in a trial of Ad26.COV2.S vaccine versus placebo. The sequence derives from a person between 18 and 65 years old who received the Ad26.COV2.S COVID-19 vaccine or a placebo. CDR3 coding DNA: TGTGCCAGCAGTTTAGGGGGGAGAGACAGGTTGTACTTC. Protein: CASSLGGRDRLYF.